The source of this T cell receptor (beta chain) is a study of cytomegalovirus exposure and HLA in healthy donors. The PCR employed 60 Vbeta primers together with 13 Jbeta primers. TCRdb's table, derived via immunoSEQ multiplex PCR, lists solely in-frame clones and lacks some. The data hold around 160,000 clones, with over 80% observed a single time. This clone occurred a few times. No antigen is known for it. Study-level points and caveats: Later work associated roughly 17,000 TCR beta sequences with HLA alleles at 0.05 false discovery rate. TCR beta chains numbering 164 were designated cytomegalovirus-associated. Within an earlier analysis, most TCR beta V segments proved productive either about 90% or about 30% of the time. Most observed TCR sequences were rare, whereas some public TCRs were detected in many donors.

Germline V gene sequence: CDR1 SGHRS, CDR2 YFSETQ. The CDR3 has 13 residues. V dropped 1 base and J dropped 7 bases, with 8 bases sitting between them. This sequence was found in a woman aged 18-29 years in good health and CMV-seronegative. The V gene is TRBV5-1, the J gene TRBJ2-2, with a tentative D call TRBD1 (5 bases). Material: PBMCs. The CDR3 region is CASSLIQGGELFF. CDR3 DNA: TGCGCCAGCAGCTTGATTCAGGGCGGGGAGCTGTTTTTT.